The source of this T cell receptor beta chain is a study of CD8 T cells in Susac syndrome. A single count supports this clonotype. High-throughput TCR beta sequencing covered peripheral CD8+ and CD4+ T cells. It was negative isolation that provided the CD8+ and CD4+ T cells, whereas TEMRA cells were enriched by FACS. Random hexamers were used to reverse transcribe the RNA input (about 0.5 to 1 ug). Amplification of TCR beta CDR3 across 54 Vbeta and 13 Jbeta was performed with immunoSEQ multiplex PCR. TCRdb recomputed calls from the immunoSEQ multiplex PCR reads with MiXCR, one row per CDR3 protein. The sample lists approximately 300,000 distinct CDR3 sequences, about 88% occurring once. The CDR3 is made up of 11 amino acids. The V gene lost 8 bases and the J gene lost 13 bases, with 16 bases spanning the gap. Germline V lookup: CDR1 SNHLY, CDR2 FYNNEI.

This rearrangement joins TRBV2 to TRBJ2-3, with D tentatively TRBD1 (5 bases). The sequenced sample was CD8+ T cells from PBMCs. The TCR was taken from a human donor with multiple sclerosis. The CDR3 DNA is TGTGCCAGCTCTTTCCCAGGGCCCAAGTATTTT. Protein product: CASSFPGPKYF.